The table lists the clone carrying this TCR beta chain with many counts. TCRdb itself ran the 5' RACE reads through MiXCR, one entry per CDR3 protein. The sample lists about 38,000 distinct CDR3 sequences; approximately 5.1% were seen once. CDR1 is DFQATT, CDR2 SNEGSKA, per germline (reference sequence). The CDR3 covers 16 residues. The V and J ends lost 6 bases and 0 bases respectively, with 19 bases between them. This specimen comes from a study of neurological immune-mediated disorders. This sequence was found in a young man in good health. The chain is built from TRBV20-1 and TRBJ2-3, with D perhaps being TRBD1 or TRBD2 (6 bases each). Sequencing was done on a sample of CD4+ T cells from blood. In DNA, the CDR3 is TGCAGTGCCCCCCGAACGTCGGGGGCAAGCACAGATACGCAGTATTTT. Translated: CSAPRTSGASTDTQYF.